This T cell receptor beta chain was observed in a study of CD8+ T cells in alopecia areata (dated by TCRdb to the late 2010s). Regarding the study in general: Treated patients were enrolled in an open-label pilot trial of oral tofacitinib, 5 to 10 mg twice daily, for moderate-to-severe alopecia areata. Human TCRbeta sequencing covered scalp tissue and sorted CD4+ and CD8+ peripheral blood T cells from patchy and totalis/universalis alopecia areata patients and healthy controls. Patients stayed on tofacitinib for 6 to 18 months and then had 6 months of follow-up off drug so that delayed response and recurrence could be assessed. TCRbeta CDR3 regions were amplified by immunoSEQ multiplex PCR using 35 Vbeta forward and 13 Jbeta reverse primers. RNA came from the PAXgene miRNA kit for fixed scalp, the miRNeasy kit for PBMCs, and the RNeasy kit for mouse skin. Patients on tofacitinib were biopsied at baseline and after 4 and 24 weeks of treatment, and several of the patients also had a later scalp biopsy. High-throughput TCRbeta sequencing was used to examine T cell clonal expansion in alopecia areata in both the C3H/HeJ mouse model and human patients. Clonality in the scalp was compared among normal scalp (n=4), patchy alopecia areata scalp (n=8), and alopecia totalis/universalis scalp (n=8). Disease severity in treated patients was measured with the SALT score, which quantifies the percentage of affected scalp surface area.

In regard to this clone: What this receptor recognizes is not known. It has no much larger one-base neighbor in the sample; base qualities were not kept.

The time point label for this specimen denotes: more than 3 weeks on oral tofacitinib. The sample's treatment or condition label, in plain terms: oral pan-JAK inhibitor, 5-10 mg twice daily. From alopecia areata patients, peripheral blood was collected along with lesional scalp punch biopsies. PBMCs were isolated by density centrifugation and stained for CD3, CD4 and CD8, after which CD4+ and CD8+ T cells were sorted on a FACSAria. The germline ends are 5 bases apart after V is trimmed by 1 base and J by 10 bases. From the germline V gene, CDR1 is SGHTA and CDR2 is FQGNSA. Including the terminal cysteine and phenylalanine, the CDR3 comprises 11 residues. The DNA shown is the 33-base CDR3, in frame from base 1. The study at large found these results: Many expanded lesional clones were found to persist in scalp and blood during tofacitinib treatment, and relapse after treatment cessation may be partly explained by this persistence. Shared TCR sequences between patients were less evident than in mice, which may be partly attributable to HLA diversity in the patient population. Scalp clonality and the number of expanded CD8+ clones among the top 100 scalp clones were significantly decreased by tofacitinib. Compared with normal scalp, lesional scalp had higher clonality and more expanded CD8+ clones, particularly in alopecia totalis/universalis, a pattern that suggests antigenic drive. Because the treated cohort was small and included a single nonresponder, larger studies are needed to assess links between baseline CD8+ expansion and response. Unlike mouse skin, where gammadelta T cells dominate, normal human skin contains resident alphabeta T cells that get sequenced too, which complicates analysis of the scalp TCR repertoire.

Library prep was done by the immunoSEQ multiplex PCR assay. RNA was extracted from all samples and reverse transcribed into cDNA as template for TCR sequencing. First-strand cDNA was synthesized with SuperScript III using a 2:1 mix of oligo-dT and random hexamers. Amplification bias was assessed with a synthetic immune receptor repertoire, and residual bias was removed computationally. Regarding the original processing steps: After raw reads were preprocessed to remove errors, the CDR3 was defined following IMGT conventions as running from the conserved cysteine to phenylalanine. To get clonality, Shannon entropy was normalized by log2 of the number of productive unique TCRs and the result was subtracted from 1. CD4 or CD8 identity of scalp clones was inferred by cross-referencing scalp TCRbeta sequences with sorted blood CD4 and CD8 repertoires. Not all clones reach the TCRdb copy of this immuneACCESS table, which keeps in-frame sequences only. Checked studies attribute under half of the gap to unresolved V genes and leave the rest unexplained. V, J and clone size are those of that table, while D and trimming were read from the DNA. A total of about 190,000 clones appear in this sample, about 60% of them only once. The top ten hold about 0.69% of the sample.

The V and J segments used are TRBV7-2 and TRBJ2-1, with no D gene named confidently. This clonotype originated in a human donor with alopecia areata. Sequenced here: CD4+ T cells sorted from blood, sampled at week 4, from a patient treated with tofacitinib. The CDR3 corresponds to CASSLEYEQFF. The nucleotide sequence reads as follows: TGTGCCAGCAGCTTAGAGTACGAGCAGTTCTTC.